The 23 T cell receptor beta chains presented below share a single source sample, sequenced in a study of Ad26.COV2.S vaccination and SARS-CoV-2 variants. Clones were sequenced by immunoSEQ multiplex PCR, and TCRdb holds only the in-frame ones, with some missing. This sample has a few hundred thousand clones, with around nine tenths found just once. As for treatment: 19 received Ad26.COV2.S at low or high dose, single or two shots; 5 received placebo; per-sample allocation not given. Day 63 after the first injection of vaccine or placebo was the sampling time. The sequenced sample was peripheral blood, obtained in a trial of Ad26.COV2.S vaccine versus placebo. These receptors were collected from a person aged 18-60 years who received the Ad26.COV2.S COVID-19 vaccine or a placebo.

The V call is TRBV20-1, the J call TRBJ2-1; 9 bases agree with TRBD2. V trimming: 3 bases; J trimming: 7 bases; junction bases outside the gene matches: 25. CDR1 DFQATT and CDR2 SNEGSKA come from the germline V gene (reference sequence). The CDR3 length is 20 residues. CDR3 in amino acids: CSASKPNSGTWREGRNEQFF. CDR3 bases: TGCAGTGCTAGTAAACCGAACTCCGGCACTTGGCGGGAGGGGAGGAATGAGCAGTTCTTC.

This rearrangement joins TRBV5-4 to TRBJ1-4; possibly TRBD1 for D (5 bases). The CDR3 is made up of 14 amino acids. Germline values: CDR1 SGHNT, CDR2 YYREEE (reference sequence). The ends were cut back, 0 bases at V and 7 bases at J, with 10 bases in the middle. As DNA, the CDR3 is TGTGCCAGCAGCTTGGCGGGGGGGGTTGAAAAACTGTTTTTT. Translating it yields CASSLAGGVEKLFF.

V usage is TRBV19 and J usage is TRBJ1-1; D is perhaps TRBD1 (5 bases). Trimming cost V 7 bases and J 4 bases, with 16 bases left between them. This CDR3 is 14 amino acids long. From germline, CDR1 is LNHDA and CDR2 SQIVND (reference sequence). For the CDR3, the DNA is TGTGCCAGTAAAATCCGGGAGGGGAGCACTGAAGCTTTCTTT. Protein sequence: CASKIREGSTEAFF. The whole variable domain, filled in from reference TRBV19 and TRBJ1-1, reads DGGITQSPKYLFRKEGQNVTLSCEQNLNHDAMYWYRQDPGQGLRLIYYSQIVNDFQKGDIAEGYSVSREKKESFPLTVTSAQKNPTAFYLCASKIREGSTEAFFGQGTRLTVV.

The chain recombines TRBV27 with TRBJ1-6; a possible D gene is TRBD1 (6 bases). This CDR3 comprises 15 residues. The germline V and J ends were trimmed by 2 bases and 10 bases, with 15 bases remaining between them. Germline V gene sequence: CDR1 MNHEY, CDR2 SMNVEV (reference sequence). The CDR3 DNA reads as TGTGCCAGCAGTTTACTACAGGGCAGGGACTCACCCCTCCACTTT. This sequence encodes CASSLLQGRDSPLHF.

The chain is built from TRBV6-5 and TRBJ1-5, with 9 bases identical to TRBD1. J gave up 1 base and V 6 bases, and 4 bases lay outside the gene matches. CDR1 and CDR2 from the germline V gene are MNHEY and SVGAGI. The length of the CDR3 is 15 residues. The CDR3 sequence: CASRGTGTSNQPQHF. CDR3 bases: TGTGCCAGCAGGGGGACAGGGACCAGCAATCAGCCCCAGCATTTT.

This clone was seen once. The chain combines TRBV6-5 with TRBJ2-7; the D gene is possibly TRBD2 (5 bases). This CDR3 is built from 15 residues. The germline V gene encodes CDR1 MNHEY and CDR2 SVGAGI. With 0 bases removed from V and 5 bases from J, the gap between germline ends came to 14 bases. The CDR3 protein is CASSYSAELSHEQYF. The CDR3 region has the DNA TGTGCCAGCAGTTACTCAGCGGAATTGTCCCACGAGCAGTACTTC.

For the CDR3, the DNA is TGTGCCAGTCATAGCGGGAGGGGAGATACGCAGTATTTT. Its protein product is CASHSGRGDTQYF. The gene calls are TRBV19 and TRBJ2-3; 11 bases are shared with TRBD2. Germline CDR1 and CDR2: LNHDA and SQIVND (reference sequence). V shed 8 bases, J shed 5 bases, and the junction held 3 bases outside the gene matches. CDR3 length: 13 amino acids.

V usage is TRBV5-4 and J usage is TRBJ2-1; 7 bases are shared with TRBD1. CDR1 is SGHNT and CDR2 is YYREEE in the germline V gene (reference sequence). V dropped 4 bases and J dropped 0; count of bases not matched to a gene: 7. The CDR3 covers 16 residues. The CDR3 nucleotides read TGTGCCAGCAGCCGGGACAGACAGAGCTCCTACAATGAGCAGTTCTTC. The encoded protein is CASSRDRQSSYNEQFF.

The DNA of the CDR3 is TGTGCCAGCAGAGGGACGACAGGGGACGGGGCCAAAGCTTTCTTT. It translates to CASRGTTGDGAKAFF. The V call is TRBV6-4, the J call TRBJ1-1; 8 nucleotides line up with TRBD1. V trimming: 6 bases; J trimming: 9 bases; junction bases outside the gene matches: 15. Germline-derived CDR1 and CDR2 are MRHNA and SNTAGT. CDR3 length: 15 residues.

This clone was detected once. V usage is TRBV15 and J usage is TRBJ1-1, with D possibly TRBD1 on 6 matching bases. From germline, CDR1 is LNHNV and CDR2 YYDKDF (reference sequence). V lost 3 bases and J lost 9, with 14 bases in between. This CDR3 region has 13 residues. The CDR3 nucleotides read TGTGCCACCAGCAGTAGAAAACGGGACAAAGCTTTCTTT. Amino acid sequence: CATSSRKRDKAFF.

The V call is TRBV6-2 or TRBV6-3, the J call TRBJ2-3, with 7 nucleotides matching TRBD2. Germline lookup yields CDR1 MNHEY and CDR2 SVGEGT. The CDR3 length is 16 residues. V dropped 2 bases and J dropped 6; count of bases not matched to a gene: 11. The CDR3 bases are TGTGCCAGCAGTTACGGCCCTAGCGGATTGCGGGATACGCAGTATTTT. It encodes CASSYGPSGLRDTQYF.

The chain has TRBV6-5 and TRBJ1-4, with a possible D match to TRBD1 (5 bases). CDR3 length equals 11 residues. The germline CDR1 and CDR2 sequences are MNHEY and SVGAGI. Between the trimmed V and J ends, which lost 6 bases and 8 bases, there was a span of 7 bases. In DNA form, the CDR3 reads TGTGCCAGCAGCTGGGGGGAAAAACTGTTTTTT. Translated, it gives CASSWGEKLFF.

The chain recombines TRBV6-2 or TRBV6-3 with TRBJ2-3, with D possibly TRBD2 on 5 matching bases. The CDR3 length is 15 residues. Deletions cut 1 base from V and 2 bases from J, with 10 bases between. Germline CDR1 reads MNHEY; CDR2 reads SVGEGT. CDR3 nucleotide sequence: TGTGCCAGCAGTTACTATCGGGGAGACACAGATACGCAGTATTTT. Protein product: CASSYYRGDTDTQYF.

The chain employs TRBV5-5 and TRBJ2-2, with 9 bases identical to TRBD1. CDR1 is SGHKS and CDR2 is YYEKEE in the germline V gene (reference sequence). The ends lost 2 bases at V and 4 bases at J; junction bases unmatched: 9. The CDR3 length is 17 residues. This CDR3 is CASSLAPGTGSTGELFF. The CDR3 DNA sequence: TGTGCCAGCAGCTTAGCTCCCGGGACAGGGAGCACCGGGGAGCTGTTTTTT.

The chain employs TRBV9 and TRBJ2-7, with no clear D. The CDR3 extends over 14 amino acids. Trimming took off 0 bases at V and 3 bases at J, with 10 bases between the two ends. Looked up from germline, CDR1 is SGDLS and CDR2 is YYNGEE. The CDR3 coding sequence is TGTGCCAGCAGCGTAGTAGGCAGTGACTACGAGCAGTACTTC. Translation: CASSVVGSDYEQYF.

This clone was seen once. The chain combines TRBV7-2 with TRBJ2-7; D call uncertain. CDR3 length: 15 amino acids. From germline, CDR1 is SGHTA and CDR2 FQGNSA. Trimming removed 0 bases at V and 2 bases at J, with 11 bases between. The CDR3 here is CASSLAHTETYEQYF. In nucleotides, the CDR3 is TGTGCCAGCAGCTTAGCGCACACGGAGACCTACGAGCAGTACTTC.

This sequence joins TRBV9 and TRBJ2-7; tentatively, D is TRBD1 (8 bases). This CDR3 comprises 16 residues. From germline, CDR1 is SGDLS and CDR2 YYNGEE. V was shortened by 0 bases and J by 3 bases, with 16 bases between the two germline ends. CDR3 sequence: CASSVAPTGEGYEQYF. Here the CDR3 DNA reads TGTGCCAGCAGCGTAGCCCCGACAGGGGAGGGCTACGAGCAGTACTTC.

Here the CDR3 reads CASSQEVRNNEQFF. The DNA for the CDR3 is TGTGCCAGCAGCCAAGAGGTCAGAAACAATGAGCAGTTCTTC. The chain joins TRBV4-2 to TRBJ2-1; D gene uncertain. V was clipped by 0 bases and J by 5 bases, with 8 bases between them. The CDR3 length is 14 residues. Germline CDR1 is LGHNA and CDR2 is YNFKEQ.

The gene calls are TRBV7-8 and TRBJ2-2; 14 nucleotides line up with TRBD2. Trimming cost V 10 bases and J 7 bases; bases outside gene matches: 8. The CDR3 loop spans 15 amino acids. Germline CDR1 reads SGHVS; CDR2 reads FQNEAQ. The CDR3 bases are TGTGCCACCGTGGGACTAGCGGGAGTCGGCGGGGAGCTGTTTTTT. This sequence encodes CATVGLAGVGGELFF.

The rearrangement links TRBV19 to TRBJ1-5; D possibly corresponds to TRBD1 (6 bases). The CDR3 has 13 amino acids. The germline V gene has CDR1 LNHDA and CDR2 SQIVND (reference sequence). Trimming left V 10 bases short and J 6 bases short, with 16 bases between. CDR3 DNA: TGTGCCACCGAGCCAGGGGCAGGTCAGCCCCAGCATTTT. Its protein product is CATEPGAGQPQHF. The whole variable domain, filled in from reference TRBV19 and TRBJ1-5, reads DGGITQSPKYLFRKEGQNVTLSCEQNLNHDAMYWYRQDPGQGLRLIYYSQIVNDFQKGDIAEGYSVSREKKESFPLTVTSAQKNPTAFYLCATEPGAGQPQHFGDGTRLSIL.

The chain links TRBV19 to TRBJ1-2, with TRBD1 matching 11 bases. CDR3 length: 13 amino acids. The V gene end was trimmed by 6 bases and the J gene end by 6 bases; junction bases not matched to a gene: 3. From germline, CDR1 is LNHDA and CDR2 SQIVND (reference sequence). CDR3 bases: TGTGCCAGTAGGCTGGACAGGGGGCATGGCTACACCTTC. As protein: CASRLDRGHGYTF.

The chain joins TRBV19 to TRBJ2-3; possibly TRBD2 for D (5 bases). Germline CDR1 is LNHDA and CDR2 is SQIVND (reference sequence). The V end lost 2 bases, the J end lost 5 bases, and 14 bases lay between the germline ends. The CDR3 consists of 15 residues. The chain's CDR3 is CASSIRGLGIDTQYF. CDR3 bases: TGTGCCAGTAGTATACGAGGGCTAGGCATAGATACGCAGTATTTT. The entire variable domain, with the rest obtained from reference TRBV19 and TRBJ2-3, is as follows: DGGITQSPKYLFRKEGQNVTLSCEQNLNHDAMYWYRQDPGQGLRLIYYSQIVNDFQKGDIAEGYSVSREKKESFPLTVTSAQKNPTAFYLCASSIRGLGIDTQYFGPGTRLTVL.

This rearrangement joins TRBV6-2 or TRBV6-3 to TRBJ2-7; 11 nucleotides match TRBD1. Germline assignment: CDR1 MNHEY and CDR2 SVGEGT. The CDR3 consists of 15 residues. J gave up 6 bases and V 4 bases, and 8 bases lay outside the gene matches. The CDR3 nucleotides read TGTGCCAGCAGTTTAACAGGGACAGGGGGTGCCGAGCAGTACTTC. Translating it yields CASSLTGTGGAEQYF.